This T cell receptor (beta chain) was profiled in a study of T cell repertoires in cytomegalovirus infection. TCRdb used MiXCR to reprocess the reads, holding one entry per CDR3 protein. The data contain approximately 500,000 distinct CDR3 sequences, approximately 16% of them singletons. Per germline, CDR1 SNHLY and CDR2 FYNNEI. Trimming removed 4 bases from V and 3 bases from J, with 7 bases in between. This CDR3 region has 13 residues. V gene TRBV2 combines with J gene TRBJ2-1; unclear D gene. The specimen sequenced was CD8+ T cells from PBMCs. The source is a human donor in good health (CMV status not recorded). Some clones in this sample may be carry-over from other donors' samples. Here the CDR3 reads CASSGLVYNEQFF. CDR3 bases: TGTGCCAGCAGTGGCCTAGTCTACAATGAGCAGTTCTTC. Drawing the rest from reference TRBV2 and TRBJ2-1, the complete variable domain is EPEVTQTPSHQVTQMGQEVILRCVPISNHLYFYWYRQILGQKVEFLVSFYNNEISEKSEIFDDQFSVERPDGSNFTLKIRSTKLEDSAMYFCASSGLVYNEQFFGPGTRLTVL.